The clone carrying this TCR beta chain appeared many times. Its antigen is unidentified. Researchers used 5'RACE with constant-segment primers to make TCR alpha and TCR beta cDNA libraries that carry sample barcodes and UMIs. TCRdb fed the 5' RACE reads into MiXCR, producing one record per CDR3 protein. Of approximately 250,000 distinct CDR3 sequences listed, over 15% are singletons. The sample originates from a study of T-cell memory formation after mild COVID-19. Study results and caveats: Contracting clones, day 15 to 85, had balanced CD4/CD8, and later expanders favored CD4+. Some clones that responded were present in memory (sampled pre-infection), which suggests cross-reactive memory joined.

CDR1 is DFQATT and CDR2 is SNEGSKA in the germline V gene (reference sequence). V shed 0 bases and J 8 bases; nucleotides not matched to a gene: 9. The CDR3 runs 15 residues. The chain joins TRBV20-1 to TRBJ2-1, with 8 positions matching TRBD2. The sequence derives from a young man who had mild COVID-19 (a few samples of this study predate the infection). Cell type and time point are not known. The sequenced material came from PBMCs or a T cell subset sorted from them (not recorded which). CDR3 bases: TGCAGTGCTAGAGATACCGGGGGGGCCGTCGATGAGCAGTTCTTC. Residues: CSARDTGGAVDEQFF.